Listed below are T cell receptor beta chains from one sample, sequenced in a study of cytotoxic CD8 clonotypes in ibrutinib-treated CLL. Using immunoSEQ multiplex PCR, the repertoire was profiled, and TCRdb retains in-frame clones only, with some absent. Of some 140,000 clones listed, around three quarters were seen once; the top ten hold 9.5% to 15%. The material was PBMCs, obtained after 12 months of ibrutinib treatment. The receptor set was obtained from a human donor with chronic lymphocytic leukemia. Both conserved end residues are part of each CDR3.

TRBV28	TRBJ2-7	CASSSQGESYEQYF
TRBV7-2	TRBJ2-2	CASSLNSGHITGELFF
TRBV9	TRBJ2-5	CASSVEGSQETQYF
TRBV2	TRBJ2-7	CASRTRQGPYEQYF
TRBV2	TRBJ2-7	CASSPKSLLNF
TRBV7-2	TRBJ2-3	CASSSGLVPDTQYF
TRBV11-2	TRBJ2-1	CASSLVAGATYNEQFF
TRBV9	TRBJ2-5	CASSGTGTARETQYF
TRBV7-9	TRBJ2-7	CASSRTSGRVEQYF
TRBV11-1	TRBJ2-5	CASSLHREETQYF
TRBV21-1	TRBJ2-7	CASSSPPGWEQYF
TRBV11-2	TRBJ2-5	CASSLGLHQETQYF
TRBV5-1	TRBJ2-3	CASSLAGRRRADTQYF
TRBV27	TRBJ2-1	CASSLGFHGLANINEQFF
TRBV4-1	TRBJ1-1	CASSQIASGSLDAEAFF
TRBV7-2	TRBJ2-7	CASSLTGASYEQYF
TRBV7-2	TRBJ2-2	CASSLDWTGGSTGELFF
TRBV28	TRBJ2-5	CASSLSGQGKGGTQYF
TRBV5-4	TRBJ1-4	CASSLRTGGDEKLFF
TRBV6-6	TRBJ1-5	CASTQGMILGNQPQHF
TRBV5-5	TRBJ1-5	CASSWGTDNQPQHF
TRBV7-9	TRBJ2-1	CASSLAAASSYNEQFF
TRBV7-8	TRBJ2-7	CASSHRNRDSYEQYF
TRBV5-1	TRBJ2-7	CASNLGAGGPYEQYF
TRBV6-5	TRBJ2-1	CASSYGGGGPKGEQFF
TRBV4-3	TRBJ2-7	CASSQDAASGPYEQYF
TRBV7-7	TRBJ1-3	CASSPSVAGNTIYF
TRBV4-1	TRBJ2-5	CASSQLLAGVVETQYF
TRBV6-1	TRBJ1-5	CASSEAGYGNQPQHF
TRBV19	TRBJ1-5	CASSRTNQPQHF
TRBV5-4	TRBJ1-1	CASTNRGQTSHTEAFF
TRBV28	TRBJ1-5	CASSLRPPQPQHF
TRBV11-2	TRBJ2-1	CASSFRGLAGGITYNEQFF
TRBV13	TRBJ2-1	CASSPRAAGINNEQFF
TRBV7-3	TRBJ1-1	CASSLTGLTEAFF
TRBV2	TRBJ1-3	CASSGTRGSGYF
TRBV7-2	TRBJ1-1	CASSTFSTGKAFF
TRBV6-5	TRBJ1-1	CASTLDLMTEAFF
TRBV6-1	TRBJ2-7	CASMGHEDYEQYF
TRBV27	TRBJ1-5	CASSTSPNQPQHF
TRBV5-1	TRBJ2-1	CASSLGGLAVNNEQFF
TRBV5-1	TRBJ2-7	CASSQKDRWSSYEQYF
TRBV4-2	TRBJ1-4	CASSQDFPVKEKLFF
TRBV7-9	TRBJ2-3	CASSSSGSPDTQYF
TRBV25-1	TRBJ1-5	CASSEGRGVQPQHF
TRBV27	TRBJ2-7	CASSQTGRYEQYF
TRBV9	TRBJ2-7	CASSGRDSDSYEQYF
TRBV19	TRBJ1-2	CASSIDVFVGYYGYTF
TRBV11-2	TRBJ2-7	CASSPGYEQYF